The TCR beta chain under discussion was sequenced for a study of CD8 T cells in ankylosing spondylitis. General study points: A TCR beta motif of roughly eight highly homologous variants appeared characteristic of ankylosing spondylitis blood.

MiXCR, applied by TCRdb to the 5' RACE reads, yields one record per CDR3 protein. The table has a few hundred thousand distinct CDR3 sequences, over 15% seen once. The CDR3 sequence is 14 residues long. Between the trimmed V and J ends, which lost 2 bases and 6 bases, there was a span of 14 bases. Germline lookup yields CDR1 DFQATT and CDR2 SNEGSKA (reference sequence). On this clonotype: Its matching antigen is unknown.

Sequenced: blood, either unsorted or a sorted T cell fraction (not recorded which). This rearrangement joins TRBV20-1 to TRBJ1-5; maybe TRBD1 (6 bases). This clonotype was sampled from a male donor with ankylosing spondylitis or in good health (not recorded which). DNA of the CDR3: TGCAGTGCTAGACCGTACAGGGAATCTCAGCCCCAGCATTTT. The encoded protein is CSARPYRESQPQHF.